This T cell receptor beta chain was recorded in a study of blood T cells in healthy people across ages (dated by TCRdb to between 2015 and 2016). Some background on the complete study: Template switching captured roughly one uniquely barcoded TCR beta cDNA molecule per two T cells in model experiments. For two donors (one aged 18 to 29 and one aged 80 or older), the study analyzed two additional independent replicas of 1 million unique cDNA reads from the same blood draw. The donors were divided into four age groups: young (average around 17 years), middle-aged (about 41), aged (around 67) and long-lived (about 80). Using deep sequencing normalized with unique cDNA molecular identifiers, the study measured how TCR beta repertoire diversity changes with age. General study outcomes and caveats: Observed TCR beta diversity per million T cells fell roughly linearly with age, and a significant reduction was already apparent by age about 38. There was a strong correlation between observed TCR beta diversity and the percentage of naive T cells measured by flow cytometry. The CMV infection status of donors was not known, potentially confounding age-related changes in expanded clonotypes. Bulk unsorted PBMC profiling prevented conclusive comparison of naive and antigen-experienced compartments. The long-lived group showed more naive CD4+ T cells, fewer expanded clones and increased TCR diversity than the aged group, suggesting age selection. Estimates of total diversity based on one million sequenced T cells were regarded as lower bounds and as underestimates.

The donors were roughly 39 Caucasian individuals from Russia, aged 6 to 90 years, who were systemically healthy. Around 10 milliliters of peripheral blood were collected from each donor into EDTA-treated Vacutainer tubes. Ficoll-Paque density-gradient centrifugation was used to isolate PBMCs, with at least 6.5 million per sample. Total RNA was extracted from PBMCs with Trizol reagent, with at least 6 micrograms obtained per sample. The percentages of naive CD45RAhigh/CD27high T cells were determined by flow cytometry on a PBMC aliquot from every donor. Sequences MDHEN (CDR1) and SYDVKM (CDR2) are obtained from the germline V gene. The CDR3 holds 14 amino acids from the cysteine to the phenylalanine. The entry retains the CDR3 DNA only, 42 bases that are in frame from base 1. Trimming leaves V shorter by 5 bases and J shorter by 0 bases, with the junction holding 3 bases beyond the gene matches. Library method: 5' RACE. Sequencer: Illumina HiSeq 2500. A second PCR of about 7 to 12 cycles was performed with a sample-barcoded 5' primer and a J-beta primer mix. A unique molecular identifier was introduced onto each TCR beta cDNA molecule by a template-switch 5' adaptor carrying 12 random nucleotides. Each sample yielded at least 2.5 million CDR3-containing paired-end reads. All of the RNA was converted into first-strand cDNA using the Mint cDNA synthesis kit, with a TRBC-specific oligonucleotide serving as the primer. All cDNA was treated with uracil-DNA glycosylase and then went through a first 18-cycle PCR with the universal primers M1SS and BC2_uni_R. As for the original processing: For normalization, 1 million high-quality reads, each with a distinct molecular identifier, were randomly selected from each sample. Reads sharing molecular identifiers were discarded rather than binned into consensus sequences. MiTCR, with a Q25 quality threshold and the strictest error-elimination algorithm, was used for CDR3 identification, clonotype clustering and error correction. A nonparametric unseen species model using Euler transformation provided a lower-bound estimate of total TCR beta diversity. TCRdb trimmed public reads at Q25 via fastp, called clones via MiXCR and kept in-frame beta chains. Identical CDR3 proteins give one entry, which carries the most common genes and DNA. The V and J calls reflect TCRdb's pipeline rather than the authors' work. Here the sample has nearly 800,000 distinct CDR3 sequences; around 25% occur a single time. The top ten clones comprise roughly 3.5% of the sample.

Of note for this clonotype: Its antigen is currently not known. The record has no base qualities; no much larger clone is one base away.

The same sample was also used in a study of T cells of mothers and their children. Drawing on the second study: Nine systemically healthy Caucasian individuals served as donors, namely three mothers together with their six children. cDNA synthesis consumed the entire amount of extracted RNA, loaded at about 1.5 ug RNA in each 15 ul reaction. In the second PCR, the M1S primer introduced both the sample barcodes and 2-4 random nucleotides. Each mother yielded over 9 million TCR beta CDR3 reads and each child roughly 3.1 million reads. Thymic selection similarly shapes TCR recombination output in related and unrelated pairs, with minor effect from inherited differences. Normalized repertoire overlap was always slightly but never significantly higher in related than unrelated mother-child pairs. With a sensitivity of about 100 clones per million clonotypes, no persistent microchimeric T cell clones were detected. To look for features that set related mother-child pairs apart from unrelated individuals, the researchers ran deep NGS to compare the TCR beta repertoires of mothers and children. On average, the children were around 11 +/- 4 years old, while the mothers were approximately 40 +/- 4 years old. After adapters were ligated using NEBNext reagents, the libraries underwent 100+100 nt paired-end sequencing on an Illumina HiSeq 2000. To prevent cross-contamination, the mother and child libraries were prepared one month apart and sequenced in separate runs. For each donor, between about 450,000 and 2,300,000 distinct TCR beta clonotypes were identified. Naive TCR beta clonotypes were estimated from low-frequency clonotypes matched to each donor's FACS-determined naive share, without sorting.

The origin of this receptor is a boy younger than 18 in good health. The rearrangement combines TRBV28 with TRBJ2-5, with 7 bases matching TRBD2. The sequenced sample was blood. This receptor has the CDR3 CASSGGGDQETQYF. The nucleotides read TGTGCCAGCAGTGGGGGGGGGGACCAAGAGACCCAGTACTTC.